A single sample is the source of the 12 T cell receptor beta chains below, sequenced in a study of blood T cell repertoires in COVID-19. Clones were read by immunoSEQ multiplex PCR, and TCRdb kept only the in-frame ones, dropping some. Of about 40,000 clones in the sample, about 85% were seen once. Sample: peripheral blood. The source of these receptors is a man aged 45-65 years with active COVID-19.

The V gene is TRBV28, the J gene TRBJ1-2; D gene ambiguous. The CDR3 loop spans 13 amino acids. Germline V gene sequence: CDR1 MDHEN, CDR2 SYDVKM. V dropped 3 bases and J dropped 8 bases, with 13 bases sitting between them. In nucleotides, the CDR3 is TGTGCCAGCAGTTTTAGGCGGTCGGGGGGCTACACCTTC. Amino acid sequence: CASSFRRSGGYTF.

J is TRBJ2-1 and V is TRBV2; 10 nucleotides align to TRBD2. CDR1 is SNHLY, CDR2 FYNNEI, per germline. Trimming took 8 bases from V and 3 from J; bases not matched to a gene: 7. The CDR3 contains 15 residues. The CDR3 nucleotides read TGTGCCAGCCACCAGCGGGGGGGTAGCTACAATGAGCAGTTCTTC. Translating gives CASHQRGGSYNEQFF.

The V and J genes are TRBV7-8 and TRBJ2-1; D is undetermined. CDR3 length: 13 residues. V lost 1 base and J lost 4, with 5 bases in between. The germline V gene encodes CDR1 SGHVS and CDR2 FQNEAQ. CDR3: CASSLGDYNEQFF. In nucleotides, the CDR3 is TGTGCCAGCAGCTTAGGAGATTACAATGAGCAGTTCTTC.

The V gene is TRBV24-1, the J gene TRBJ2-3; TRBD2 aligns across 7 bases. V lost 0 bases to trimming and J lost 1 base; unmatched junction nucleotides: 9. CDR3 length: 18 residues. The germline V gene encodes CDR1 KGHDR and CDR2 SFDVKD. CDR3 DNA sequence: TGTGCCACCAGTGATTTGCCCGGGGGGATGAGGGGCACAGATACGCAGTATTTT. Translating gives CATSDLPGGMRGTDTQYF.

This chain uses TRBV4-1 with TRBJ2-7; 8 bases map to TRBD1. The junction had 5 bases not matched to a gene; V was cut back by 2 bases and J by 5 bases. There are 14 residues in the CDR3. Germline V CDR1 and CDR2: MGHRA, YSYEKL. Here the CDR3 DNA reads TGCGCCAGCAGCCAATCCCAGGGGGCCAACGAGCAGTACTTC. Its protein is CASSQSQGANEQYF.

This chain links TRBV27 with TRBJ1-5, with a weak D call TRBD1 (6 bases). From germline, CDR1 is MNHEY and CDR2 SMNVEV (reference sequence). Trimming cost V 6 bases and J 2 bases, with 14 bases left between them. This CDR3 has 15 amino acids. The CDR3 region is CASRQQGLGNQPQHF. CDR3 DNA sequence: TGTGCCAGCAGGCAACAGGGTCTAGGCAATCAGCCCCAGCATTTT.

The V and J genes are TRBV7-2 and TRBJ2-7, with TRBD1 identical over 9 bases. Germline trimming cut 2 bases from V and 5 bases from J; bases unmatched to any gene: 4. The CDR3 is made up of 14 amino acids. Germline lookup yields CDR1 SGHTA and CDR2 FQGNSA. The CDR3 region is CASSLNRGPDEQYF. The CDR3 DNA is TGTGCCAGCAGCTTAAACAGGGGGCCGGACGAGCAGTACTTC.

The chain links TRBV19 to TRBJ1-1; 7 positions match TRBD1. This CDR3 comprises 13 residues. The V gene's germline CDR1 is LNHDA and CDR2 SQIVND (reference sequence). J lost 1 base, V lost 5 bases, and 1 base had no gene match. The CDR3 spells CASSWTGNTEAFF. The DNA for the CDR3 is TGTGCCAGTAGTTGGACAGGGAACACTGAAGCTTTCTTT.

The CDR3 coding sequence is TGCGCCAGCAGCTTGGGACTAGCGGGGGGAGTAGATACGCAGTATTTT. The encoded protein is CASSLGLAGGVDTQYF. This chain links TRBV5-1 with TRBJ2-3; TRBD2 aligns across 13 bases. CDR1 is SGHRS, CDR2 YFSETQ, per germline. V was pared by 0 bases and J by 5 bases, with 3 bases of the junction left unmatched. The length of the CDR3 is 16 residues. The full variable domain, in which reference TRBV5-1 and TRBJ2-3 provide the parts outside the CDR3, is KAGVTQTPRYLIKTRGQQVTLSCSPISGHRSVSWYQQTPGQGLQFLFEYFSETQRNKGNFPGRFSGRQFSNSRSEMNVSTLELGDSALYLCASSLGLAGGVDTQYFGPGTRLTVL.

This clone was recorded only once. V and J are TRBV7-2 and TRBJ2-7, with D hard to call. The V end lost 1 base, the J end lost 6 bases, and 13 bases lay between the germline ends. This CDR3 is 14 amino acids long. The germline CDR1 and CDR2 sequences are SGHTA and FQGNSA. The CDR3 DNA is TGTGCCAGCAGCTTAGAACAAGTCCGCTCCGAGCAGTACTTC. Its protein product is CASSLEQVRSEQYF.

This sequence joins TRBV19 and TRBJ1-6; 9 bases match TRBD1. V trimming: 3 bases; J trimming: 7 bases; junction bases outside the gene matches: 13. The germline CDR1 and CDR2 sequences are LNHDA and SQIVND (reference sequence). The length of the CDR3 is 18 residues. For the CDR3, the DNA is TGTGCCAGTAGTATTTTATGGGGACAGGGCCCTCGGAATTCACCCCTCCACTTT. It specifies CASSILWGQGPRNSPLHF.

The rearrangement uses TRBV5-1 and TRBJ2-7; TRBD1 agrees at 7 bases. Germline CDR1 SGHRS, CDR2 YFSETQ. This CDR3 spans 17 amino acids. The trim removed 0 bases at V and 1 base at J, leaving 10 bases unmatched. In DNA, the CDR3 is TGCGCCAGCAGCTTGGATCCGACAGGGTCGCCTTCCTACGAGCAGTACTTC. Translated: CASSLDPTGSPSYEQYF.